This T cell receptor beta chain was captured by sequencing in a study of early T cells in non-severe SARS-CoV-2 infection. Looking at the study overall: Chains stayed unpaired after sequencing of bulk RNA from unsorted whole blood.

This CDR3 has 13 residues. Trimming removed 6 bases from V and 0 bases from J, with 5 bases in between. This clonotype was counted between two and nine times. Individual cDNA molecules received unique molecular identifiers. TCRdb re-derived calls from the 5' RACE reads in MiXCR, one entry per CDR3 protein. The table records around 55,000 distinct CDR3 sequences, around 13% of them present only once. The sequencing input was whole blood. The sequence was collected from an adult who was a healthcare worker with PCR-confirmed SARS-CoV-2 infection or an uninfected control (not recorded which). The chain carries TRBV12-3 or TRBV12-4 and TRBJ2-2; D call uncertain. The CDR3 sequence: CASRTTNTGELFF. For the CDR3, the DNA is TGTGCCAGCAGGACGACGAACACCGGGGAGCTGTTTTTT.